The 7 T cell receptor beta chains below were found in one sample sequenced in a study of blood T cell repertoires in COVID-19. The method was immunoSEQ multiplex PCR; TCRdb's version includes in-frame clones alone and lacks a portion of them. This sample has some 490,000 clones, with 70% to 90% found just once. Sequenced input: peripheral blood. Receptor source: a human donor in a cohort sampled during active COVID-19.

The J gene is TRBJ2-2, the V gene TRBV6-5; D is possibly TRBD1 (5 bases). Germline V CDR1 and CDR2: MNHEY, SVGAGI. Trimming stripped 0 bases from V and 3 bases from J, with 11 bases between. This CDR3 is built from 16 residues. The CDR3 region has the DNA TGTGCCAGCAGTTACTCCCTCCGGACATACACCGGGGAGCTGTTTTTT. Translation gives CASSYSLRTYTGELFF.

With respect to this clone: This same CDR3 is encoded by further DNA sequences in the sample. Written as DNA, the CDR3 is TGTGCCAGCAGTTACTCGGGGGGAAATCAGCCCCAGCATTTT. It encodes CASSYSGGNQPQHF. The rearrangement uses TRBV6-5 and TRBJ1-5; weak D call: TRBD1 (5 bases). Germline CDR1 MNHEY, CDR2 SVGAGI. Trimming took 0 bases from V and 4 from J, leaving 7 bases between them. The CDR3 is made up of 14 amino acids.

CDR3 residues: CSASSDTPPFQAFF. Here the CDR3 DNA reads TGCAGCGCCTCCAGTGATACGCCACCCTTCCAAGCTTTCTTT. The chain links TRBV29-1 to TRBJ1-1; D call uncertain. Deletions cut 7 bases from V and 9 bases from J, with 24 bases between. The germline V gene has CDR1 SQVTM and CDR2 ANQGSEA. This CDR3 is 14 amino acids long.

This chain links TRBV11-2 with TRBJ2-1, with 9 bases fitting TRBD1. The CDR3 spans 17 residues. Trimming took 5 bases from V and 5 from J; bases not matched to a gene: 13. Germline CDR1 SGHAT, CDR2 FQNNGV. CDR3: CASSPRVGTGRDNEQFF. The CDR3 nucleotides are TGTGCCAGCAGCCCACGAGTGGGGACAGGGCGCGACAATGAGCAGTTCTTC.

The V call is TRBV7-2, the J call TRBJ1-2; 8 bases are shared with TRBD1. CDR1 SGHTA and CDR2 FQGNSA come from the germline V gene. The V and J ends lost 5 bases and 4 bases, in that order; junction bases with no gene match: 9. CDR3 length: 15 residues. The CDR3 sequence: CASSPRTGIFYGYTF. CDR3 bases: TGTGCCAGCAGCCCCAGGACAGGGATCTTCTATGGCTACACCTTC.

This clone was seen just once. The rearrangement links TRBV2 to TRBJ2-7; 9 bases fit TRBD1. V lost 6 bases and J lost 6; bases outside the gene matches: 6. The germline gives CDR1 SNHLY, CDR2 FYNNEI. The CDR3 spans 13 residues. CDR3 residues: CASRGQGFGEQYF. The DNA of the CDR3 is TGTGCCAGCAGGGGACAGGGTTTCGGCGAGCAGTACTTC.

CDR3 nucleotides: TGCAGTGCTAGTGCTAGCGGAACCGGGGAGCTGTTTTTT. This sequence encodes CSASASGTGELFF. The chain couples TRBV20-1 to TRBJ2-2, with 7 bases matching TRBD2. There are 13 residues in the CDR3. Germline V gene sequence: CDR1 DFQATT, CDR2 SNEGSKA (reference sequence). V dropped 3 bases and J dropped 5; count of bases not matched to a gene: 3.